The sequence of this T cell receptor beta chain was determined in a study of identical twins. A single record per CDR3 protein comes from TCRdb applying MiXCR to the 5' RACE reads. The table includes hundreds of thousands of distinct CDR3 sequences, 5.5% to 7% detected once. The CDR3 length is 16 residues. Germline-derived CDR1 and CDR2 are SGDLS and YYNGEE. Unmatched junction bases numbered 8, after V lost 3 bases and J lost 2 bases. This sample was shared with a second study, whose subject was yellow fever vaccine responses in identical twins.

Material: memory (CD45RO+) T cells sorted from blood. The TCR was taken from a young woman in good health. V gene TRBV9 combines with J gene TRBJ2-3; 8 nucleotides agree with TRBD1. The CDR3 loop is CASSALTGELTDTQYF. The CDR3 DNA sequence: TGTGCCAGCAGCGCCCTGACAGGGGAGCTCACAGATACGCAGTATTTT. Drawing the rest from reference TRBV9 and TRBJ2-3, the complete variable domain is DSGVTQTPKHLITATGQRVTLRCSPRSGDLSVYWYQQSLDQGLQFLIQYYNGEERAKGNILERFSAQQFPDLHSELNLSSLELGDSALYFCASSALTGELTDTQYFGPGTRLTVL.